Listed here are 9 T cell receptor beta chains from one sample, sequenced in a study of blood T cell repertoires in COVID-19. Clones were sequenced by immunoSEQ multiplex PCR, and TCRdb holds only the in-frame ones, with some missing. This table has fewer than 80,000 clones, around 90% appearing once. Material for sequencing was peripheral blood. These receptors originate from a human donor in a cohort sampled during active COVID-19.

The rearrangement uses TRBV3-1 (or the pseudogene TRBV3-2) and TRBJ2-2, with TRBD2 identical over 11 bases. The germline V gene encodes CDR1 LGHDT and CDR2 YNNKEL (reference sequence). V trimming: 1 base; J trimming: 3 bases; junction bases outside the gene matches: 7. The length of the CDR3 is 18 residues. The CDR3 reads CASSQGSGGAQDTGELFF. The CDR3 nucleotides are TGTGCCAGCAGCCAAGGTAGCGGGGGGGCCCAAGACACCGGGGAGCTGTTTTTT.

V usage is TRBV5-8 and J usage is TRBJ2-5; 7 bases agree with TRBD2. Germline lookup yields CDR1 SGHTS and CDR2 YDEGEE. V lost 4 bases, J lost 2 bases, and 5 bases stayed unmatched. The CDR3 is 14 residues long. The CDR3 sequence: CASSGGGWQETQYF. The CDR3 region has the DNA TGTGCCAGCAGCGGGGGAGGGTGGCAAGAGACCCAGTACTTC.

A word on this clone: A junction boundary mismatches the germline segment, possibly from a read error. The CDR3 DNA sequence: TGTGCCAGCAGTCCCCGGGGGGCTAATCGGCCCCAGCATTTT. It encodes CASSPRGANRPQHF. The chain has TRBV27 and TRBJ1-5, with D possibly TRBD1 on 6 matching bases. Germline CDR1 reads MNHEY; CDR2 reads SMNVEV (reference sequence). CDR3 length: 14 amino acids.

V gene TRBV6-5 combines with J gene TRBJ2-6, with TRBD1 matching over 7 bases. The CDR3 contains 14 residues. CDR1 is MNHEY and CDR2 is SVGAGI in the germline V gene. J lost 4 bases, V lost 6 bases, and 3 bases had no gene match. CDR3 protein: CASRQGPGANVLTF. Written as DNA, the CDR3 is TGTGCCAGCAGACAGGGGCCCGGGGCCAACGTCCTGACTTTC.

This rearrangement joins TRBV7-8 to TRBJ1-2; 10 bases align to TRBD1. Trimming cost V 4 bases and J 14 bases; bases outside gene matches: 4. The CDR3 is 11 amino acids. Germline V CDR1 and CDR2: SGHVS, FQNEAQ. CDR3 loop: CASSSDRGETF. CDR3 coding DNA: TGTGCCAGCAGCTCGGACAGGGGGGAAACCTTC.

The CDR3 loop is CASSPPDRGGGYTF. Here the CDR3 DNA reads TGTGCCAGCAGTCCCCCGGACAGGGGGGGTGGCTACACCTTC. The V gene is TRBV27, the J gene TRBJ1-2; 10 bases are a match to TRBD1. The CDR3 is 14 residues long. V trimming: 5 bases; J trimming: 7 bases; junction bases outside the gene matches: 7. From germline, CDR1 is MNHEY and CDR2 SMNVEV (reference sequence).

This clone was found a few times. The gene calls are TRBV28 and TRBJ2-7, with D maybe TRBD1 (5 bases). From germline, CDR1 is MDHEN and CDR2 SYDVKM. This CDR3 is 14 amino acids long. V lost 3 bases and J lost 5, with 14 bases in between. CDR3 coding DNA: TGTGCCAGCAGTTTTCAGGGATGGAGAGACGAGCAGTACTTC. Its protein is CASSFQGWRDEQYF.

The chain uses TRBV6-2 or TRBV6-3 and TRBJ2-2; 8 bases map to TRBD1. The CDR3 is made up of 17 amino acids. Germline V lookup: CDR1 MNHEY, CDR2 SVGEGT. V dropped 5 bases and J dropped 6; count of bases not matched to a gene: 14. In nucleotides, the CDR3 is TGTGCCAGCAGTAATAGACAACCGAGGACAGGGTCCGGGGAGCTGTTTTTT. Amino acids: CASSNRQPRTGSGELFF.

The chain employs TRBV7-2 and TRBJ2-7, with 8 nucleotides matching TRBD1. The germline V gene has CDR1 SGHTA and CDR2 FQGNSA. The CDR3 is 14 residues long. V dropped 2 bases and J dropped 1; count of bases not matched to a gene: 1. In nucleotides, the CDR3 is TGTGCCAGCAGCTTAAACAGGGGGTCCTACGAGCAGTACTTC. Translating gives CASSLNRGSYEQYF.